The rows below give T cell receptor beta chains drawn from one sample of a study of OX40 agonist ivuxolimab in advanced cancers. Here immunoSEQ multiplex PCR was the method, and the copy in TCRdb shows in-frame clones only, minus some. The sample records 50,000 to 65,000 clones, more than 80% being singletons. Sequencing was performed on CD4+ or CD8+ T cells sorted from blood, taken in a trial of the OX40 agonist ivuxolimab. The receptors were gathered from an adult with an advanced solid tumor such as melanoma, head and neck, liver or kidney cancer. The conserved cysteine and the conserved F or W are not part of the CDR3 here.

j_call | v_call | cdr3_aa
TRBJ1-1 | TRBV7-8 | ASSANRGNTEAF
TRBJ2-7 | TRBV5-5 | ASSFDRGSSYEQY
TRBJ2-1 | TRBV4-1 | ASSQAGDRGYNEQF
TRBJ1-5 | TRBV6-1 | ASSDEAGLYQPQH
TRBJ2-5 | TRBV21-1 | ASSKLTGQGGMEETQY
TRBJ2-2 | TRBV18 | ASSRSGTERQLF
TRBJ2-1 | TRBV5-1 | ASSLVASGGKTYNEQF
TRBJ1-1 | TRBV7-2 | ASSLVGTGMFGAF
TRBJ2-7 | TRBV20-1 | SAPGQGATY
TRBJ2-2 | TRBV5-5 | ASSLMPANTGELF
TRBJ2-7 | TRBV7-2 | ASSPGQGRYYEQY
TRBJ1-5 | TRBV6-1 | ASSDRSNQPQH
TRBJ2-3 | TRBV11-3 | ASSLGLAGDTQY
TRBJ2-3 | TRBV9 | ASGSPPSGDDLTDTQY
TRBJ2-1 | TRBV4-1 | ASSQGVELAGVRLEQF